These T cell receptor beta chains were read from a single sample in a study of shared clonotypes between healthy human individuals. The table came from immunoSEQ multiplex PCR; TCRdb's copy has only in-frame clones and leaves some out. The table lists about half a million clones, around 73% of them singletons. Sequenced: PBMCs. The source is a woman aged 40 to 49 in good health. Some clones in this sample may be carry-over from other donors' samples. The CDR3 runs from the conserved cysteine through the conserved F or W. A D gene is named only where the DNA matches it firmly. The size field is filled for only some rows; it gives once, few, many or a size class.

>TRBD2|TRBJ2-2|once|TRBV7-2
CASSLAGGANTGELFF
TGTGCCAGCAGCTTAGCCGGGGGGGCGAACACCGGGGAGCTGTTTTTT
>TRBD2|TRBJ2-3|.|TRBV5-1
CASSLNLAAVGDTQYF
TGCGCCAGCAGCTTAAACCTAGCGGCCGTCGGAGATACGCAGTATTTT
>.|TRBJ1-5|.|TRBV28
CASQGPNQPQHF
TGTGCCAGCCAGGGCCCCAATCAGCCCCAGCATTTT
>.|TRBJ2-1|.|TRBV25-1
CASGRTSSNEQFF
TGTGCCAGCGGGAGGACCTCGAGCAATGAGCAGTTCTTC
>TRBD2|TRBJ2-1|.|TRBV18
CASSGGLAGGEQFF
TGTGCCAGCTCAGGTGGACTAGCGGGAGGGGAGCAGTTCTTC
>TRBD2|TRBJ2-5|.|TRBV18
CASSPLAVQETQYF
TGTGCCAGCTCACCTCTAGCGGTCCAAGAGACCCAGTACTTC
>.|TRBJ2-1|.|TRBV7-2
CASSLGRSYNEQFF
TGTGCCAGCAGCTTAGGCAGATCCTACAATGAGCAGTTCTTC
>.|TRBJ1-5|few|TRBV2
CASSEEGRGQPQHF
TGTGCCAGCAGTGAGGAGGGGAGGGGTCAGCCCCAGCATTTT
>TRBD1|TRBJ2-7|.|TRBV25-1
CASSDSDRGRSGEQYF
TGTGCCAGCAGTGACTCAGACAGGGGGCGGTCGGGCGAGCAGTACTTC
>.|TRBJ2-4|.|TRBV9
CASSVAGQNIQYF
TGTGCCAGCAGCGTAGCGGGTCAAAACATTCAGTACTTC
>.|TRBJ2-7|.|TRBV6-6
CASSYSGKLSYEQYF
TGTGCCAGCAGTTACTCGGGCAAGCTATCCTACGAGCAGTACTTC
>.|TRBJ1-2|.|TRBV29-1
CSVDRGSGYGYTF
TGCAGCGTTGATCGGGGCAGCGGCTATGGCTACACCTTC
>.|TRBJ1-1|many|TRBV5-1
CASSLENATPFF
TGCGCCAGCAGCTTGGAGAATGCGACTCCTTTCTTT
>.|TRBJ1-1|few|TRBV7-9
CASSHLAVSAFF
TGTGCCAGCAGCCACTTGGCAGTCTCGGCTTTCTTT
>.|TRBJ2-5|.|TRBV2
CASSDHRGGTQYF
TGTGCCAGCAGTGACCACAGGGGGGGGACCCAGTACTTC
>.|TRBJ1-1|.|TRBV28
CASSSRRGNTEAFF
TGTGCCAGCAGTTCACGGAGGGGGAACACTGAAGCTTTCTTT
>.|TRBJ2-7|.|TRBV5-4
CASSLEVSSEQYF
TGTGCCAGCAGCTTGGAAGTTAGCAGTGAGCAGTACTTC
>.|TRBJ2-3|.|TRBV7-2
CASSLAGQTDTQYF
TGTGCCAGCAGCTTAGCCGGACAGACAGATACGCAGTATTTT
>.|TRBJ2-5|.|TRBV7-6
CASSLTFVETQYF
TGTGCCAGCAGCTTAACCTTCGTGGAGACCCAGTACTTC
>TRBD2|TRBJ2-1|.|TRBV7-9
CASSQNALAGGLWDEQFF
TGTGCCAGCAGCCAAAACGCACTAGCGGGAGGGCTTTGGGATGAGCAGTTCTTC
>.|TRBJ1-4|once|TRBV6-5
CASSRVAGVEKLFF
TGTGCCAGCAGCAGGGTAGCAGGGGTGGAAAAACTGTTTTTT
>TRBD1|TRBJ1-5|.|TRBV19
CASSIGGTEHNQPQHF
TGTGCCAGTAGTATAGGGGGGACAGAGCACAATCAGCCCCAGCATTTT
>.|TRBJ2-1|.|TRBV2
CASSARRLSSYNEQFF
TGTGCCAGCAGTGCACGAAGACTCAGCTCCTACAATGAGCAGTTCTTC
>.|TRBJ2-2|.|TRBV1
CTSSQASWGAGQDTGELFF
TGCACCAGCAGCCAAGCCTCCTGGGGAGCGGGGCAGGACACCGGGGAGCTGTTTTTT
>.|TRBJ1-1|.|TRBV7-3
CASSLHRDSEAFF
TGTGCCAGCAGCTTACACAGAGACTCTGAAGCTTTCTTT
>TRBD2|TRBJ2-1|.|TRBV7-8
CASSLGLAGGRDPTYNEQFF
TGTGCCAGCAGCTTAGGTCTAGCGGGAGGCAGGGACCCTACCTACAATGAGCAGTTCTTC
>.|TRBJ2-5|.|TRBV7-9
CASSSGTRSRETQYF
TGTGCCAGCAGCTCTGGGACACGAAGTAGGGAGACCCAGTACTTC
>.|TRBJ1-2|once|TRBV10-2
CASSDFGASYGYTF
TGCGCCAGCAGTGACTTTGGGGCAAGCTATGGCTACACCTTC
>.|TRBJ1-2|.|TRBV5-4
CASSLASGDYGYTF
TGTGCCAGCAGCTTGGCATCCGGGGACTATGGCTACACCTTC
>TRBD1|TRBJ1-1|.|TRBV18
CASSPGTGRLNTEAFF
TGTGCCAGCTCACCCGGGACAGGGCGTTTGAACACTGAAGCTTTCTTT
>.|TRBJ1-5|.|TRBV7-9
CASSSLGGAGQPQHF
TGTGCCAGCAGCTCCCTCGGGGGCGCAGGTCAGCCCCAGCATTTT
>.|TRBJ1-5|.|TRBV30
CAWSSRGLDDQPQHF
TGTGCCTGGAGCTCGCGGGGACTGGATGATCAGCCCCAGCATTTT
>TRBD1|TRBJ1-5|.|TRBV5-3
CARSAGQLNQPQHF
TGTGCCAGAAGCGCGGGACAGCTTAATCAGCCCCAGCATTTT
>.|TRBJ1-6|.|TRBV30
CAWSAGISYNSPLHF
TGTGCCTGGAGTGCCGGGATTTCCTATAATTCACCCCTCCACTTT
>.|TRBJ2-7|.|TRBV9
CASSVDPYSSYEQYF
TGTGCCAGCAGCGTAGACCCCTATTCGAGTTACGAGCAGTACTTC
>.|TRBJ2-7|.|TRBV7-9
CASSEQTGWYEQYF
TGTGCCAGCAGCGAACAAACAGGATGGTACGAGCAGTACTTC
>.|TRBJ2-1|.|TRBV19
CASKIPSGSYNEQFF
TGTGCCAGTAAGATCCCTAGTGGGTCCTACAATGAGCAGTTCTTC
>.|TRBJ2-2|.|TRBV2
CASKGRAVTGELFF
TGTGCCAGCAAAGGTCGAGCGGTGACCGGGGAGCTGTTTTTT
>.|TRBJ2-1|.|TRBV7-6
CASSLVMGELNEQFF
TGTGCCAGCAGCTTAGTAATGGGGGAGTTAAATGAGCAGTTCTTC
>.|TRBJ2-7|.|TRBV30
CAWKSNYEQYF
TGTGCCTGGAAATCTAACTACGAGCAGTACTTC
>.|TRBJ1-2|once|TRBV7-9
CASSSFRPGGYTF
TGTGCCAGCAGTTCCTTCAGACCGGGCGGCTACACCTTC
>.|TRBJ1-5|once|TRBV6-1
CASSEVSRVGQPQHF
TGTGCCAGCAGTGAAGTATCGAGGGTAGGACAGCCCCAGCATTTT
>.|TRBJ1-1|.|TRBV4-3
CASSQGHSRNTEAFF
TGCGCCAGCAGCCAAGGCCACTCTCGGAACACTGAAGCTTTCTTT
>TRBD2|TRBJ2-3|.|TRBV4-2
CASSQLRAGGPTDTQYF
TGTGCCAGCAGCCAACTCAGAGCGGGAGGCCCCACAGATACGCAGTATTTT
>.|TRBJ1-2|.|TRBV6-5
CASSYKVGRGYTF
TGTGCCAGCAGTTACAAGGTGGGGCGAGGCTACACCTTC
>.|TRBJ1-3|.|TRBV9
CASSVAGRSSGNTIYF
TGTGCCAGCAGCGTAGCTGGACGGTCCTCTGGAAACACCATATATTTT
>TRBD1|TRBJ1-1|once|TRBV30
CAWSSGQGARVNTEAFF
TGTGCCTGGAGCTCGGGACAGGGGGCACGGGTGAACACTGAAGCTTTCTTT
>.|TRBJ1-4|.|TRBV7-2
CASSSWAANEKLFF
TGTGCCAGCAGCTCCTGGGCCGCTAATGAAAAACTGTTTTTT
>.|TRBJ2-1|.|TRBV2
CASSRAFTGKFNEQFF
TGTGCCAGCAGTAGGGCCTTTACAGGAAAATTCAATGAGCAGTTCTTC
>.|TRBJ2-7|.|TRBV7-3
CASSLTGGYEQYF
TGTGCCAGCAGCTTAACGGGGGGTTACGAGCAGTACTTC
>.|TRBJ2-5|.|TRBV7-9
CASSRRQETQYF
TGTGCCAGCTCGCGTCGCCAAGAGACCCAGTACTTC
>.|TRBJ1-1|.|TRBV4-1
CASSHALVIGTLNNTEAFF
TGCGCCAGCAGCCACGCTTTAGTTATCGGGACACTAAATAACACTGAAGCTTTCTTT
>.|TRBJ2-7|.|TRBV7-2
CASGSRVSYEQYF
TGTGCCAGCGGTTCGCGGGTCTCCTACGAGCAGTACTTC
>.|TRBJ1-5|once|TRBV7-9
CASSLGTGWDQPQHF
TGTGCCAGCAGCTTAGGAACAGGGTGGGATCAGCCCCAGCATTTT
>.|TRBJ1-5|.|TRBV6-6
CASSSEQGSNQPQHF
TGTGCCAGCAGTTCAGAACAGGGAAGCAATCAGCCCCAGCATTTT
>.|TRBJ2-1|.|TRBV30
CAWDYLDEQFF
TGTGCCTGGGATTACTTGGATGAGCAGTTCTTC
>.|TRBJ2-7|once|TRBV2
CASRGPLYVPPHEQYF
TGTGCCAGCAGGGGCCCCCTCTACGTCCCCCCTCACGAGCAGTACTTC
>.|TRBJ1-5|.|TRBV6-1
CASSEYRISNQPQHF
TGTGCCAGCAGTGAATACAGGATTAGCAATCAGCCCCAGCATTTT
>.|TRBJ2-2|.|TRBV10-1
CASGVENTGELFF
TGCGCCAGTGGTGTGGAGAACACCGGGGAGCTGTTTTTT